These 20 T cell receptor beta chains came from one sample sequenced in a study of blood T cell repertoires in COVID-19. Method: immunoSEQ multiplex PCR; TCRdb's copy keeps in-frame clones and lacks some. The sample holds fewer than 300,000 clones; about 91% are singletons and the top ten take roughly 1.2%. Sequenced: PBMCs or T cells enriched from blood (not recorded which). These receptors originate from a woman aged 40 to 50 with acute COVID-19.

The rearrangement joins TRBV7-9 to TRBJ1-5, with D maybe TRBD1 (6 bases). Germline CDR1 SEHNR, CDR2 FQNEAQ (reference sequence). Trimming removed 2 bases from V and 2 bases from J, with 13 bases in between. There are 16 residues in the CDR3. The CDR3 here is CASSLTGAGGNQPQHF. CDR3 sequence (DNA): TGTGCCAGCAGCTTAACCGGGGCAGGGGGCAATCAGCCCCAGCATTTT.

The chain couples TRBV7-2 to TRBJ2-1; TRBD1 agrees at 9 bases. Losses at the gene ends were 5 bases for V and 13 bases for J; bases not matched to a gene: 15. From germline, CDR1 is SGHTA and CDR2 FQGNSA. The CDR3 runs to 15 residues. The CDR3 DNA reads TGTGCCAGCAGCATCAGTCCCGGGACAGGGTTTGAACAGTTCTTC. Residues: CASSISPGTGFEQFF.

This CDR3 reads CASSYTGLNYGYTF. The CDR3 DNA reads TGTGCCAGCAGTTACACAGGGCTGAACTATGGCTACACCTTC. The chain combines TRBV6-5 with TRBJ1-2; the D gene is possibly TRBD1 (6 bases). CDR1 is MNHEY and CDR2 is SVGAGI in the germline V gene. The germline V and J ends were trimmed by 2 bases and 2 bases, with 9 bases remaining between them. The CDR3 contains 14 residues.

This chain joins TRBV2 and TRBJ1-1; D ambiguous. V was trimmed by 7 bases and J by 4 bases, leaving 16 bases between them. Germline lookup yields CDR1 SNHLY and CDR2 FYNNEI. The CDR3 is 14 amino acids. The CDR3 spells CASKRARGFTEAFF. The DNA for the CDR3 is TGTGCCAGCAAGCGGGCCAGAGGTTTCACTGAAGCTTTCTTT.

The chain uses TRBV5-1 and TRBJ1-4, with no clear D. Germline CDR1 SGHRS, CDR2 YFSETQ. Between the trimmed V and J ends, which lost 0 bases and 3 bases, there was a span of 9 bases. The CDR3 totals 15 residues. The CDR3 protein is CASSLAAGANEKLFF. The DNA of the CDR3 is TGCGCCAGCAGCTTGGCGGCAGGTGCTAATGAAAAACTGTTTTTT.

This chain links TRBV28 with TRBJ1-1; maybe TRBD1 (5 bases). Trimming took 4 bases from V and 2 from J, leaving 8 bases between them. Germline lookup yields CDR1 MDHEN and CDR2 SYDVKM. The CDR3 extends over 13 amino acids. Here the CDR3 reads CASSSGTNTEAFF. The DNA for the CDR3 is TGTGCCAGCAGTTCAGGGACTAACACTGAAGCTTTCTTT.

CDR3 sequence reads: CASSSREGSNEKLFF. The CDR3 nucleotides are TGCGCCAGCAGCTCCAGGGAGGGGAGTAATGAAAAACTGTTTTTT. The chain links TRBV5-1 to TRBJ1-4; D perhaps matches TRBD1 (5 bases). Germline CDR1 is SGHRS and CDR2 is YFSETQ. The CDR3 covers 15 residues. V was cut by 3 bases and J by 4 bases, with 13 bases left in between.

The J gene is TRBJ2-3, the V gene TRBV28, with 15 positions matching TRBD2. The ends lost 3 bases at V and 6 bases at J; junction bases unmatched: 10. This CDR3 is 18 amino acids long. The germline V gene has CDR1 MDHEN and CDR2 SYDVKM. CDR3 in DNA: TGTGCCAGCAGTTTGCCTCCGGGACTAGCGGGAGGCTCGGATACGCAGTATTTT. Translating gives CASSLPPGLAGGSDTQYF.

V and J are TRBV3-1 (or the pseudogene TRBV3-2) and TRBJ2-7; 11 bases line up with TRBD2. The germline V gene encodes CDR1 LGHDT and CDR2 YNNKEL (reference sequence). The ends lost 3 bases at V and 5 bases at J; junction bases unmatched: 15. The CDR3 length is 18 residues. The CDR3, as DNA: TGTGCCAGCAGCCACCCTGCGGATAGCGGGAGGGTCACCGACGAGCAGTACTTC. It specifies CASSHPADSGRVTDEQYF.

The CDR3 DNA is TGTGCCAGTAGACCGGGATCCCTTAATGAAGGACAGCCCCAGCATTTT. Protein: CASRPGSLNEGQPQHF. V and J are TRBV7-8 and TRBJ1-5; D call uncertain. The V gene's germline CDR1 is SGHVS and CDR2 FQNEAQ. The CDR3 runs to 16 residues. Trimming took 9 bases from V and 7 from J, leaving 25 bases between them.

The chain combines TRBV19 with TRBJ2-1, with 11 bases that match TRBD2. Germline V CDR1 and CDR2: LNHDA, SQIVND (reference sequence). CDR3 length: 16 residues. Unmatched junction bases numbered 7, after V lost 5 bases and J lost 4 bases. CDR3 bases: TGTGCCAGTAGTGAAGCCGGGACTAGCGGATACAATGAGCAGTTCTTC. Translation: CASSEAGTSGYNEQFF.

The J gene is TRBJ1-1, the V gene TRBV19; the D gene is possibly TRBD1 (5 bases). From germline, CDR1 is LNHDA and CDR2 SQIVND (reference sequence). CDR3 length: 14 amino acids. V was pared by 7 bases and J by 1 base, with 13 bases between. The CDR3 region is CASNERRANTEAFF. CDR3 nucleotide sequence: TGTGCCAGTAACGAGCGCAGGGCGAACACTGAAGCTTTCTTT. The full variable domain, in which reference TRBV19 and TRBJ1-1 provide the parts outside the CDR3, is DGGITQSPKYLFRKEGQNVTLSCEQNLNHDAMYWYRQDPGQGLRLIYYSQIVNDFQKGDIAEGYSVSREKKESFPLTVTSAQKNPTAFYLCASNERRANTEAFFGQGTRLTVV.

This clone was counted a single time. V is TRBV19 and J is TRBJ1-2; 10 bases match TRBD1. From germline, CDR1 is LNHDA and CDR2 SQIVND (reference sequence). V dropped 7 bases and J dropped 3; count of bases not matched to a gene: 8. The CDR3 loop spans 15 amino acids. The CDR3 DNA reads TGTGCCAGTACCTACGACAGGGGGCAACACTATGGCTACACCTTC. Its protein is CASTYDRGQHYGYTF.

This chain links TRBV28 with TRBJ1-1; 10 positions match TRBD1. Germline trimming cut 5 bases from V and 0 bases from J; bases unmatched to any gene: 12. CDR1 is MDHEN, CDR2 SYDVKM, per germline. The length of the CDR3 is 18 residues. This CDR3 reads CASSPTRGQGSLNTEAFF. The CDR3 DNA reads as TGTGCCAGCAGTCCTACCCGGGGACAGGGGAGTCTGAACACTGAAGCTTTCTTT. The entire variable domain, with the rest obtained from reference TRBV28 and TRBJ1-1, is as follows: DVKVTQSSRYLVKRTGEKVFLECVQDMDHENMFWYRQDPGLGLRLIYFSYDVKMKEKGDIPEGYSVSREKKERFSLILESASTNQTSMYLCASSPTRGQGSLNTEAFFGQGTRLTVV.

The chain is built from TRBV9 and TRBJ2-7, with D possibly matching TRBD2 (6 bases). The CDR3 has 14 residues. Trimming took off 3 bases at V and 6 bases at J, with 16 bases between the two ends. Germline lookup yields CDR1 SGDLS and CDR2 YYNGEE. DNA for the CDR3: TGTGCCAGCAGCGCCTATCGGGAGACAAGCGAGCAGTACGTC. It codes for CASSAYRETSEQYV.

This clone was found a few times. The genes are TRBV27 and TRBJ2-7, with D perhaps matching TRBD2 (6 bases). The CDR3 is 15 residues long. CDR1 MNHEY and CDR2 SMNVEV come from the germline V gene (reference sequence). V dropped 2 bases and J dropped 2 bases, with 13 bases sitting between them. Here the CDR3 reads CASSLGAGRTYEQYF. CDR3 in DNA: TGTGCCAGCAGTTTAGGTGCAGGGAGGACCTACGAGCAGTACTTC.

The chain combines TRBV9 with TRBJ2-1, with 10 bases that match TRBD2. V lost 2 bases, J lost 0 bases, and 5 bases stayed unmatched. This CDR3 spans 17 amino acids. Per germline, CDR1 SGDLS and CDR2 YYNGEE. CDR3 DNA sequence: TGTGCCAGCAGCGTCATCCCTAGCGGGAGCTCCTACAATGAGCAGTTCTTC. It encodes CASSVIPSGSSYNEQFF.

Written as DNA, the CDR3 is TGTGCCAGCAGTCAGGGGGCCAAAGAGACCCAGTACTTC. This sequence encodes CASSQGAKETQYF. This rearrangement joins TRBV9 to TRBJ2-5; 8 bases line up with TRBD1. J was trimmed by 3 bases and V by 5 bases; bases with no gene match: 3. Germline V lookup: CDR1 SGDLS, CDR2 YYNGEE. The CDR3 spans 13 residues. Full variable domain (missing parts from reference TRBV9 and TRBJ2-5): DSGVTQTPKHLITATGQRVTLRCSPRSGDLSVYWYQQSLDQGLQFLIQYYNGEERAKGNILERFSAQQFPDLHSELNLSSLELGDSALYFCASSQGAKETQYFGPGTRLLVL.

The gene calls are TRBV6-2 or TRBV6-3 and TRBJ2-7, with 11 bases lining up with TRBD1. The ends lost 5 bases at V and 3 bases at J; junction bases unmatched: 12. This CDR3 has 17 amino acids. Germline CDR1 MNHEY, CDR2 SVGEGT. CDR3 sequence: CASSRPGQGVSGYEQYV. The CDR3 DNA reads as TGTGCCAGCAGTAGACCGGGACAGGGGGTCAGTGGCTACGAGCAGTACGTC.

The rearrangement joins TRBV12-5 to TRBJ2-1, with D perhaps TRBD2 (6 bases). Trimming shortened V by 6 bases and J by 4 bases, and 13 bases separated the two germline ends. The CDR3 contains 14 residues. Germline values: CDR1 LGHNT, CDR2 FRNRAP. CDR3 in DNA: TGTGCTAGTGGCCGGACTACCCCTTACAATGAGCAGTTCTTC. Its protein is CASGRTTPYNEQFF.